These T cell receptor beta chains were read from a single sample in a study of cytomegalovirus exposure and HLA in healthy donors. The assay was immunoSEQ multiplex PCR, and TCRdb's table has in-frame clones only and misses some. Of over 85,000 clones listed, less than 85% are singletons. Material: PBMCs. The source is a man aged 25 to 40 in good health and CMV-seropositive. The CDR3 runs from the conserved cysteine through the conserved F or W. D genes are given only for firm matches. Clone size is shown for a subset of rows, as once, few, many or a class of expanded clone.

V	length	J	size	D	DNA	CDR3
TRBV29-1	14	TRBJ2-3	-	TRBD2	TGCAGCGTTGAACGGGGGGGATACACAGATACGCAGTATTTT	CSVERGGYTDTQYF
TRBV28	15	TRBJ1-5	-	-	TGTGCCAGCAGTTTTAAGGCAGGGATGCATCAGCCCCAGCATTTT	CASSFKAGMHQPQHF
TRBV2	12	TRBJ1-1	once	-	TGTGCCACCGGGGGGGAGAACACTGAAGCTTTCTTT	CATGGENTEAFF
TRBV4-3	18	TRBJ2-5	once	TRBD2	TGCGCCAGCAGCCAAGAACCTCCTCGCGGGGGGCTTCAAGAGACCCAGTACTTC	CASSQEPPRGGLQETQYF
TRBV27	14	TRBJ2-5	once	TRBD2	TGTGCCAGCAGTTTATTGGGGGGAGGGGAGACCCAGTACTTC	CASSLLGGGETQYF
TRBV5-8	15	TRBJ2-3	-	TRBD2	TGTGCCAGCAGCTTGGGCGGGGGTTCGGCAGATACGCAGTATTTT	CASSLGGGSADTQYF
TRBV27	13	TRBJ2-7	-	-	TGTGCCAGCAGTTTGAGAGTCTCCTACGAGCAGTACTTC	CASSLRVSYEQYF
TRBV4-3	13	TRBJ2-7	-	-	TGCGCCAGCAGCCAACTGACAGGCTACGAGCAGTACTTC	CASSQLTGYEQYF
TRBV25-1	16	TRBJ2-7	-	TRBD2	TGTGCCAGCAGTGAGGTTTTGCGGGGGACCTCCTACGAGCAGTACTTC	CASSEVLRGTSYEQYF
TRBV29-1	13	TRBJ1-3	-	TRBD1	TGCAGCGTCGAGACAGGGGCTGGAAACACCATATATTTT	CSVETGAGNTIYF
TRBV9	14	TRBJ2-7	few	TRBD1	TGTGCCAGCAGCGCGTCGACAGGGGGCGGCGAGCAGTACTTC	CASSASTGGGEQYF
TRBV9	16	TRBJ2-2	-	TRBD2	TGTGCCAGCAGCGTAACTAGCGGGCTTTACACCGGGGAGCTGTTTTTT	CASSVTSGLYTGELFF
TRBV5-1	16	TRBJ1-4	-	-	TGCGCCAGCAGGGCTACAGGGACACGAACTAATGAAAAACTGTTTTTT	CASRATGTRTNEKLFF
TRBV6-5	15	TRBJ1-1	-	-	TGTGCCAGCAGCCCCACGTTCTTGGCGAACACTGAAGCTTTCTTT	CASSPTFLANTEAFF
TRBV11-1	12	TRBJ2-7	-	-	TGTGCCAGCAGCGAAGCAGGCTATGAGCAGTACTTC	CASSEAGYEQYF
TRBV4-3	15	TRBJ1-2	few	TRBD1	TGCGCCAGCAGCCCTGGACAGGGGGGCAGCTATGGCTACACCTTC	CASSPGQGGSYGYTF
TRBV10-3	13	TRBJ1-5	-	-	TGTGCCATCGGTCAGGGCAACAATCAGCCCCAGCATTTT	CAIGQGNNQPQHF
TRBV7-6	13	TRBJ1-2	-	-	TGTGCCAGCAGCCCGGGGACGGGGGAAGTGGGCTCCTTC	CASSPGTGEVGSF
TRBV28	14	TRBJ1-6	-	-	TGTGCCACCTCGACAAATTCCTATAATTCACCCCTCCACTTT	CATSTNSYNSPLHF
TRBV6-5	14	TRBJ1-1	-	-	TGTGCCAGCAGTTACCGACGGAGGAACACTGAAGCTTTCTTT	CASSYRRRNTEAFF
TRBV4-3	16	TRBJ2-1	-	TRBD2	TGCGCCAGCAGCCAAGATCTGGGGGGGTCCTACAATGAGCAGTTCTTC	CASSQDLGGSYNEQFF
TRBV18	15	TRBJ1-1	few	TRBD1	TGTGCCAGCAGCTTAGCCGGGACAGGGAACACTGAAGCTTTCTTT	CASSLAGTGNTEAFF
TRBV5-6	18	TRBJ2-2	-	TRBD1	TGTGCCAGCAGCTCCAACGACAGGGCAAAGGGGAACACCGGGGAGCTGTTTTTT	CASSSNDRAKGNTGELFF
TRBV15	15	TRBJ2-7	-	TRBD2	TGTGCCACCAGCAGAGAGACTAGCGGTTCCTACGAGCAGTACTTC	CATSRETSGSYEQYF
TRBV29-1	12	TRBJ2-3	few	-	TGCAGCGTCCTGAAAACGAGGGATACGCAGTATTTT	CSVLKTRDTQYF
TRBV19	14	TRBJ2-2	-	TRBD1	TGTGCCAGTAGAGAGGGGGCGGTCACCGGGGAGCTGTTTTTT	CASREGAVTGELFF
TRBV28	15	TRBJ2-1	once	TRBD1	TGTGCCAGCAGGCGTCGACAGGGTGAGAGAAATGAGCAGTTCTTC	CASRRRQGERNEQFF
TRBV5-1	15	TRBJ2-7	few	TRBD1	TGCGCCAGCAGCTTGGGAACCGGGACAGGGTACGAGCAGTACTTC	CASSLGTGTGYEQYF
TRBV9	16	TRBJ2-3	-	TRBD2	TGTGCCAGCAGCGTAGAAGCGGGGGTTCGCACAGATACGCAGTATTTT	CASSVEAGVRTDTQYF
TRBV4-3	15	TRBJ1-3	-	-	TGCGCCAGCAGCCAAGATTCGGGGACTGGAAACACCATATATTTT	CASSQDSGTGNTIYF
TRBV2	17	TRBJ1-1	-	-	TGTGCCAGCAGTGACTTATTTACAGGCCAAATGAACACTGAAGCTTTCTTT	CASSDLFTGQMNTEAFF
TRBV30	15	TRBJ1-4	-	TRBD1	TGTGCCTGGAGCGCGACAGGGGGCCGGGGTGAAAAACTGTTTTTT	CAWSATGGRGEKLFF
TRBV2	14	TRBJ2-7	-	-	TGTGCCAGCAAAAGCCGCGGTCACACCTACGAGCAGTACTTC	CASKSRGHTYEQYF
TRBV6-1	15	TRBJ2-6	-	-	TGTGCCAGCAGCACCGAACACTCTGGGGCCAACGTCCTGACTTTC	CASSTEHSGANVLTF
TRBV28	15	TRBJ1-5	-	-	TGTGCCAGCAGTTTAAGAGGGACAAGAGACCAGCCCCAGCATTTT	CASSLRGTRDQPQHF
TRBV11-2	15	TRBJ1-4	few	-	TGTGCCAGCAGCCGTAACAGGACCCCTAATGAAAAACTGTTTTTT	CASSRNRTPNEKLFF
TRBV7-2	13	TRBJ2-7	-	TRBD1	TGTGCCTCAGGGGACAGAGGCCTTTACGAGCAGTACTTC	CASGDRGLYEQYF